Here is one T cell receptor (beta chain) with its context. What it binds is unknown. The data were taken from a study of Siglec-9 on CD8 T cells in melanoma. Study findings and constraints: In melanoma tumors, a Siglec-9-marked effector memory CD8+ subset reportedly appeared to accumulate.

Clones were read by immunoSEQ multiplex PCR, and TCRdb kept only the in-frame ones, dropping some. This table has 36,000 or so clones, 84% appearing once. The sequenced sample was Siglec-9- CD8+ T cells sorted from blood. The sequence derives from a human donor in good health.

The CDR3 DNA reads as TGTGCCAGCAGTTCGGACAGGGGGAAAAACATTCAGTACTTC. It is translated as CASSSDRGKNIQYF. The chain joins TRBV27 to TRBJ2-4, with 10 bases lining up with TRBD1. The CDR3 runs 14 residues. Germline CDR1 is MNHEY and CDR2 is SMNVEV (reference sequence). J was trimmed by 4 bases and V by 4 bases; bases with no gene match: 1.